This is a list of T cell receptor beta chains from one sample in a study of CD8 T cells in ankylosing spondylitis. TCRdb called the 5' RACE reads again in MiXCR, with one record for every CDR3 protein. The table includes about 240,000 distinct CDR3 sequences, under 8.5% detected once. The sequencing input was blood, either unsorted or a sorted T cell fraction (not recorded which). The receptors here all came from a female donor with ankylosing spondylitis or in good health (not recorded which). Both conserved end residues are part of each CDR3. Each record gives: V gene, J gene, clone size, CDR3 length, D gene, CDR3 DNA, CDR3 protein. A D gene is named only where the DNA matches it firmly. The size of a clone is reported for some rows only, either as once, few or many, or as a class for expanded clones.

>TRBV9|TRBJ2-7|many|13|TRBD1
TGTGCCAGCAGCTCAGGGGGTACCTACGAGCAGTACTTC
CASSSGGTYEQYF
>TRBV6-1|TRBJ2-3|many|15|NA
TGTGCCAGCAGCCCGGAGTGGGGCCGTGGAGATACGCAGTATTTT
CASSPEWGRGDTQYF
>TRBV7-2|TRBJ1-2|many|15|NA
TGTGCCAGCAGCCCCCGCGGGGGGGAGAAACAAGGCTACACCTTC
CASSPRGGEKQGYTF
>TRBV15|TRBJ2-1|NA|15|TRBD2
TGTGCCACCAGCAGTAGCGGGAGCTCCTACAATGAGCAGTTCTTC
CATSSSGSSYNEQFF
>TRBV2|TRBJ2-5|many|15|NA
TGTGCCAGCAGTGAAAGTTTCCGGCAGGGGAAGACCCAGTACTTC
CASSESFRQGKTQYF
>TRBV7-2|TRBJ1-1|NA|14|NA
TGTGCCAGCAGCCCAAAGCCAGCCAACACTGAAGCTTTCTTT
CASSPKPANTEAFF
>TRBV5-6|TRBJ2-5|many|14|NA
TGTGCCAGCAGCTTGGAGGGATGGGAGGAGACCCAGTACTTC
CASSLEGWEETQYF
>TRBV27|TRBJ2-5|few|15|NA
TGTGCCAGCAGTCACGGTTGGGCGGTCCAAGAGACCCAGTACTTC
CASSHGWAVQETQYF
>TRBV6-2/TRBV6-3|TRBJ1-1|many|16|NA
TGTGCCAGCACCACCCAGCGCCCGGGAAAATTCACTGAAGCTTTCTTT
CASTTQRPGKFTEAFF
>TRBV20-1|TRBJ2-7|many|14|TRBD1
TGCAGTGCTAGAGGGCAGGGGGCGATACGCGAGCAGTACTTC
CSARGQGAIREQYF
>TRBV7-8|TRBJ1-2|few|16|NA
TGTGCCAGCAGCCGTCGACCCCCATTGGGGAACTATGGCTACACCTTC
CASSRRPPLGNYGYTF
>TRBV7-8|TRBJ2-3|many|14|NA
TGTGCCAGCAGCTTACCGGCCCCACGGGATACGCAGTATTTT
CASSLPAPRDTQYF
>TRBV19|TRBJ2-7|many|16|TRBD2
TGTGCCAGTAGTCCTATCCGGACTAGCGGAACCTACGAGCAGTACTTC
CASSPIRTSGTYEQYF
>TRBV30|TRBJ2-1|NA|20|TRBD2
TGTGCCTGGAGCCGTAGTCTTCTAGCGGGAGGCCCTAGCTCCTACAATGAGCAGTTCTTC
CAWSRSLLAGGPSSYNEQFF
>TRBV29-1|TRBJ2-5|many|15|TRBD2
TGCAGCGTTGATGGCTTAGCGGGTACCCAAGAGACCCAGTACTTC
CSVDGLAGTQETQYF
>TRBV5-1|TRBJ2-7|few|17|TRBD2
TGCGCCAGCAGCACAGGACTAGCGGGAGAGCTGTTCTACGAGCAGTACTTC
CASSTGLAGELFYEQYF
>TRBV2|TRBJ1-3|many|14|NA
TGTGCCAGCACGACAGGCAGCTCTGGAAACACCATATATTTT
CASTTGSSGNTIYF
>TRBV20-1|TRBJ1-1|many|15|NA
TGCAGTGCCTCAATAGTGGGACCTTCAAACACTGAAGCTTTCTTT
CSASIVGPSNTEAFF
>TRBV20-1|TRBJ2-1|many|11|NA
TGCAGTGCTGTGTACTACAATGAGCAGTTCTTC
CSAVYYNEQFF
>TRBV10-3|TRBJ1-2|many|15|NA
TGTGCCATCAGTGAGTCAACCGGGACGACCTATGGCTACACCTTC
CAISESTGTTYGYTF
>TRBV3-1|TRBJ2-3|many|15|NA
TGTGCCAGCAGCCAAGTCGGCACGGGCACAGATACGCAGTATTTT
CASSQVGTGTDTQYF
>TRBV5-6|TRBJ2-5|many|15|NA
TGTGCCAGCAGCTTTACGGGACGGATACAAGAGACCCAGTACTTC
CASSFTGRIQETQYF
>TRBV7-2|TRBJ2-3|NA|13|NA
TGTGCCAGCAACGGCGGGTACAAGGATACGCAGTATTTT
CASNGGYKDTQYF